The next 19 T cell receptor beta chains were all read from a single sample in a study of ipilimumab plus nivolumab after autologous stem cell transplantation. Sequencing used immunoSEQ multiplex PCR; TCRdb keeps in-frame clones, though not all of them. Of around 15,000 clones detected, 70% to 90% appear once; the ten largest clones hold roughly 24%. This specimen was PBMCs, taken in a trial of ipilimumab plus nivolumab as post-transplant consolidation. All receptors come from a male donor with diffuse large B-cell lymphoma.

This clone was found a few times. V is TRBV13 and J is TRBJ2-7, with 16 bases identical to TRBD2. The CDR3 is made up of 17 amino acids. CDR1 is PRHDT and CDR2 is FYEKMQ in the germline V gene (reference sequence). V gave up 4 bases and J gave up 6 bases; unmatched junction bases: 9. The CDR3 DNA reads TGTGCCAGCAGCTCGGGACTAGCGGGGGGGCCGGGAAGCGAGCAGTACTTC. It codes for CASSSGLAGGPGSEQYF.

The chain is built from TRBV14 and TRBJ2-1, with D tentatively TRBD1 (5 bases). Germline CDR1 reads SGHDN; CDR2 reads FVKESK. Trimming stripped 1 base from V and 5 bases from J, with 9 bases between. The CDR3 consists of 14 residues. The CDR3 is CASSQGGRDNEQFF. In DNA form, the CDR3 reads TGTGCCAGCAGCCAAGGGGGCAGGGACAATGAGCAGTTCTTC.

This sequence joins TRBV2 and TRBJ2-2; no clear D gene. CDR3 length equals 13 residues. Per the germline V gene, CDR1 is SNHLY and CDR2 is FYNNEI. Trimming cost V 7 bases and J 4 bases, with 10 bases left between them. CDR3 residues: CASKLVGTGELFF. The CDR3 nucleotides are TGTGCCAGCAAGTTGGTGGGCACCGGGGAGCTGTTTTTT.

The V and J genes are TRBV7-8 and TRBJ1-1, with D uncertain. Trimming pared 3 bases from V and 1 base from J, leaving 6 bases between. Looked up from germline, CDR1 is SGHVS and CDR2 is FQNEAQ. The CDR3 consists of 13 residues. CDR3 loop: CASSFGWNTEAFF. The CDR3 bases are TGTGCCAGCAGCTTCGGCTGGAACACTGAAGCTTTCTTT.

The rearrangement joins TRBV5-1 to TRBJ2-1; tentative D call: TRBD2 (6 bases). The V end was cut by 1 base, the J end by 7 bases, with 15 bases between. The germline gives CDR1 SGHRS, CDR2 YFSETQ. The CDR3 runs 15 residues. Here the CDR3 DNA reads TGCGCCAGCAGCTTGAATGGGGGGTTAGGGAATGAGCAGTTCTTC. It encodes CASSLNGGLGNEQFF. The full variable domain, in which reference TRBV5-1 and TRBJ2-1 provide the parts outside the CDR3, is KAGVTQTPRYLIKTRGQQVTLSCSPISGHRSVSWYQQTPGQGLQFLFEYFSETQRNKGNFPGRFSGRQFSNSRSEMNVSTLELGDSALYLCASSLNGGLGNEQFFGPGTRLTVL.

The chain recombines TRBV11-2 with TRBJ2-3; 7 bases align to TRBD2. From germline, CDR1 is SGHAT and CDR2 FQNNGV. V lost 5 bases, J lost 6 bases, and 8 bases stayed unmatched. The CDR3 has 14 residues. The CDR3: CASSPRTSSDTQYF. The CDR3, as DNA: TGTGCCAGCAGCCCCCGGACTAGTTCGGATACGCAGTATTTT.

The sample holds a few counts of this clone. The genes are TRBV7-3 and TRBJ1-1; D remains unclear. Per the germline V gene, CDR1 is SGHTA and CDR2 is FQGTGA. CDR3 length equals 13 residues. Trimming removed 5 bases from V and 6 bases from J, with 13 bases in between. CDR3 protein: CASSPLEGPEAFF. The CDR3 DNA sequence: TGTGCCAGCAGCCCGCTAGAGGGTCCTGAAGCTTTCTTT.

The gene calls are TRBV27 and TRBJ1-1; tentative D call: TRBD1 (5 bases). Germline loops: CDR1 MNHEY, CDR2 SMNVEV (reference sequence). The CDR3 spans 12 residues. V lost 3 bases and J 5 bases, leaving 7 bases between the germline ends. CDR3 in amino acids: CASSLSGTEAFF. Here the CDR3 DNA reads TGTGCCAGCAGTTTGTCAGGGACTGAAGCTTTCTTT.

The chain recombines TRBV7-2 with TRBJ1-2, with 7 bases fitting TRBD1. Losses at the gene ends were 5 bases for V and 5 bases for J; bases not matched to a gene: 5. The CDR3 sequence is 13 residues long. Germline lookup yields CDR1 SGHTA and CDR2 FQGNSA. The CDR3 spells CASSPGGGYGYTF. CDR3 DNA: TGTGCCAGCAGCCCAGGGGGTGGATATGGCTACACCTTC.

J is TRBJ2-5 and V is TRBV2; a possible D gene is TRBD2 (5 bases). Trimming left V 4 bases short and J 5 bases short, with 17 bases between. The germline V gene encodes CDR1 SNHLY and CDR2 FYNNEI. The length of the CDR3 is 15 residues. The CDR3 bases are TGTGCCAGCAGTGCCGACATACCCCCGGGGGAGACCCAGTACTTC. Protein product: CASSADIPPGETQYF.

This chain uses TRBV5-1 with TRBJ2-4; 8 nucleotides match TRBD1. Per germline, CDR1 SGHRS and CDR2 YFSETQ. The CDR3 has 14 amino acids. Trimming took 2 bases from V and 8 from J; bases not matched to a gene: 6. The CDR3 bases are TGCGCCAGCAGCTTACAGGGGGGCCTGGACATTCAGTACTTC. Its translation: CASSLQGGLDIQYF.

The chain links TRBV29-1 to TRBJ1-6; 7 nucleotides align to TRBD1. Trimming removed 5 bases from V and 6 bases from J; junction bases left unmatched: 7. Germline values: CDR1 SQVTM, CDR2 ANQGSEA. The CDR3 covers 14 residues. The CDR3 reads CSVKTGNGNSPLHF. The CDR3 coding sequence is TGCAGCGTTAAGACAGGGAATGGTAATTCACCCCTCCACTTT.

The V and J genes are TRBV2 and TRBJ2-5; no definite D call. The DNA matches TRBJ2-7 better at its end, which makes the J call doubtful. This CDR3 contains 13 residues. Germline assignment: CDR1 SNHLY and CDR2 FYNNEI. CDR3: CASKHASSYEQYF. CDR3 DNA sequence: TGTGCCAGCAAACACGCAAGCTCCTACGAGCAGTACTTC.

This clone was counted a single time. The CDR3 region is CASSQDPRSTYQPQHF. CDR3 coding DNA: TGCGCCAGCAGCCAAGACCCCAGGAGTACTTATCAGCCCCAGCATTTT. The rearrangement links TRBV4-1 to TRBJ1-5; D gene ambiguous. Trimming stripped 0 bases from V and 5 bases from J, with 14 bases between. CDR1 and CDR2 (germline): MGHRA, YSYEKL. This CDR3 is built from 16 residues.

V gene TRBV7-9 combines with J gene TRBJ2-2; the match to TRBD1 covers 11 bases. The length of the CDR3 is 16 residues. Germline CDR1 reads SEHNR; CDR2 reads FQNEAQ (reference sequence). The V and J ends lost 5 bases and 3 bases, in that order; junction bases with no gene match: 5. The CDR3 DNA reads TGTGCCAGCAGCCCCTTGGGACAGGGGGACACCGGGGAGCTGTTTTTT. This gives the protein CASSPLGQGDTGELFF.

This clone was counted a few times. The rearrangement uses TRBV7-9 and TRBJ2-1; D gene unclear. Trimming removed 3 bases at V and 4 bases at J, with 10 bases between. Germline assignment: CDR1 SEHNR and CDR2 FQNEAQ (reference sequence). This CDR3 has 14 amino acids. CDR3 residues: CASSFVSEYNEQFF. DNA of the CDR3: TGTGCCAGCAGCTTTGTGTCAGAATACAATGAGCAGTTCTTC.

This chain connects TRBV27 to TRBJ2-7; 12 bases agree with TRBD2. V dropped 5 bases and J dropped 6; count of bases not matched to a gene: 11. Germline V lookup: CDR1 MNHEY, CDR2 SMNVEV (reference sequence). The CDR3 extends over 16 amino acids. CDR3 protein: CASSPIGTSGLGEQYF. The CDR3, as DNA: TGTGCCAGCAGTCCCATCGGGACTAGCGGGTTGGGCGAGCAGTACTTC.

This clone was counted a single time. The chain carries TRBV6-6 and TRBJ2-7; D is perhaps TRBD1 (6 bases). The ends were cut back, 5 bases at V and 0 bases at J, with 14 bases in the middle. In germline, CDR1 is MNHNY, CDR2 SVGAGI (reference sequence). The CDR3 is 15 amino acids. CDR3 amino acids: CASSPTGKSSYEQYF. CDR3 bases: TGTGCCAGCAGTCCCACAGGGAAAAGCTCCTACGAGCAGTACTTC.

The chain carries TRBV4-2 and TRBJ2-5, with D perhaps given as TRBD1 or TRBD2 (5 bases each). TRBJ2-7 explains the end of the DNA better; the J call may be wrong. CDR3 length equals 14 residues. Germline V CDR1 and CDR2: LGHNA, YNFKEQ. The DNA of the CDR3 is TGTGCCAGCAGCCAACGGGACGGCACCTACGAGCAGTACTTC. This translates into CASSQRDGTYEQYF.